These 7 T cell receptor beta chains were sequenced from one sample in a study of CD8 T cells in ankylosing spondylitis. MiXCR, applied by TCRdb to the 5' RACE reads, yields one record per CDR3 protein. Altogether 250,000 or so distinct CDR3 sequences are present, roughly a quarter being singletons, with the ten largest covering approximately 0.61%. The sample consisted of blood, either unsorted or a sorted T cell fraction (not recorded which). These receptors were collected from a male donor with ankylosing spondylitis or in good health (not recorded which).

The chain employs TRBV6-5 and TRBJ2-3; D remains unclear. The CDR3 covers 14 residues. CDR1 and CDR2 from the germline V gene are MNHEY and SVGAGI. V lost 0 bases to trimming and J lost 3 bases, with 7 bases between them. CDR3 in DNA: TGTGCCAGCAGTTACTCGTTCGGGACAGATACGCAGTATTTT. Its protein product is CASSYSFGTDTQYF.

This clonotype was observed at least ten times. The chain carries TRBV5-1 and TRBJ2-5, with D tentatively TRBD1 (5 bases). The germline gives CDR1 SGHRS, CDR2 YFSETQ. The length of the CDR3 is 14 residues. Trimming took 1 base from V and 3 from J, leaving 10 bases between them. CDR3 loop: CASSLTGMEETQYF. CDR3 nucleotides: TGCGCCAGCAGCTTGACAGGAATGGAAGAGACCCAGTACTTC.

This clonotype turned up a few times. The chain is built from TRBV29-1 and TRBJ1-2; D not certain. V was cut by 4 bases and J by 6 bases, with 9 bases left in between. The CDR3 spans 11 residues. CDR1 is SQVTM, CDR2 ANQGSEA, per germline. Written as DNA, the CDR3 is TGCAGCGTTGGTCCGGCGGATGGCTACACCTTC. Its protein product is CSVGPADGYTF.

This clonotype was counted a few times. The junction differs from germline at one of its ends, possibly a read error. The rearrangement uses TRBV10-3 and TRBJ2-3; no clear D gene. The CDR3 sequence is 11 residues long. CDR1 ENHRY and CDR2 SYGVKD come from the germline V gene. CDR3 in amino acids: CAISEFGYWDF. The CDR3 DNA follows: TGTGCCATCAGTGAGTTCGGCTATTGGGATTTT.

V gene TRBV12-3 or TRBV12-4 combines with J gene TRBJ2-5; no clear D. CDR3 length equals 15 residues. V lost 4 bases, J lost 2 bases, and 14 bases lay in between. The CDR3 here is CASSYKSGLQETQYF. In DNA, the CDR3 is TGTGCCAGCAGTTATAAATCTGGCTTACAAGAGACCCAGTACTTC.

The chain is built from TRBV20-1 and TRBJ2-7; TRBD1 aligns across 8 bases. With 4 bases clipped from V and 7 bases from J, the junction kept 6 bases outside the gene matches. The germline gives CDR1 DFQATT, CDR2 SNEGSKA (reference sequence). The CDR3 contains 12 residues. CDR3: CSATQGAREQYF. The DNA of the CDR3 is TGCAGTGCTACTCAGGGGGCGCGGGAGCAGTACTTC.

CDR3 loop: CASSPRVSGGANEQFF. The CDR3 DNA reads as TGTGCCAGCTCACCACGCGTAAGCGGGGGGGCCAATGAGCAGTTCTTC. The rearrangement uses TRBV18 and TRBJ2-1; TRBD2 aligns across 10 bases. Trimming cost V 1 base and J 6 bases; bases outside gene matches: 6. The length of the CDR3 is 16 residues. CDR1 and CDR2 from the germline V gene are KGHSH and LQKENI.